The 6 T cell receptor beta chains presented below share a single source sample, sequenced in a study of technical replicates of blood from several donors. Data came from immunoSEQ multiplex PCR; TCRdb stores just in-frame clones and leaves some out. The table records 55,000 to 75,000 clones, about 95% of them present only once. The sequencing input was PBMCs. The receptor source for this set is a human donor in good health. Some clones in this sample may be carry-over from other donors' samples.

This clone appeared a single time. This rearrangement joins TRBV6-5 to TRBJ1-1; D ambiguous. The V and J ends lost 0 bases and 5 bases respectively, with 13 bases between them. CDR1 and CDR2 from the germline V gene are MNHEY and SVGAGI. The CDR3 has 15 amino acids. Here the CDR3 DNA reads TGTGCCAGCAGTTACTCGATCACCCCGGGGACTGAAGCTTTCTTT. This codes for CASSYSITPGTEAFF.

The gene calls are TRBV18 and TRBJ1-5; tentative D call: TRBD1 (6 bases). The CDR3 is made up of 16 amino acids. Germline values: CDR1 KGHSH, CDR2 LQKENI. Trimming took 3 bases from V and 0 from J, leaving 12 bases between them. For the CDR3, the DNA is TGTGCCAGCTCACCGCAGGGGAGTTATAGCAATCAGCCCCAGCATTTT. Residues: CASSPQGSYSNQPQHF.

This clone was counted a single time. The rearrangement joins TRBV7-6 to TRBJ2-1; TRBD2 is a possible D gene (5 bases). Looked up from germline, CDR1 is SGHVS and CDR2 is FNYEAQ. This CDR3 is 17 amino acids long. Trimming shortened V by 4 bases and J by 0 bases, and 16 bases separated the two germline ends. CDR3 DNA sequence: TGTGCCAGCAGCTCTAGGCCCCCGGGGAGCTCCTACAATGAGCAGTTCTTC. Its protein is CASSSRPPGSSYNEQFF.

A note on this clone: Compared with germline, one end of the junction differs, possibly owing to a read error. The J gene is TRBJ2-5, the V gene TRBV5-4; D might be TRBD2 (5 bases). The CDR3 covers 13 residues. Germline V CDR1 and CDR2: SGHNT, YYREEE (reference sequence). The CDR3 sequence is CASSFEAEETPYF. Written as DNA, the CDR3 is TGTGCCAGCAGCTTCGAAGCGGAAGAGACCCCGTACTTC. The full variable domain, in which reference TRBV5-4 and TRBJ2-5 provide the parts outside the CDR3, is ETGVTQSPTHLIKTRGQQVTLRCSSQSGHNTVSWYQQALGQGPQFIFQYYREEENGRGNFPPRFSGLQFPNYSSELNVNALELDDSALYLCASSFEAEETPYFGPGTRLLVL.

V usage is TRBV7-8 and J usage is TRBJ1-4, with a possible D match to TRBD1 (6 bases). CDR1 and CDR2 (germline): SGHVS, FQNEAQ. The V gene lost 5 bases and the J gene lost 4 bases, with 11 bases spanning the gap. The CDR3 length is 14 residues. The CDR3 nucleotides read TGTGCCAGCAGCCAGGGACAACGTAATGAAAAACTGTTTTTT. It encodes CASSQGQRNEKLFF.

The V call is TRBV14, the J call TRBJ1-1, with TRBD1 as a possible D gene (6 bases). This CDR3 comprises 15 residues. Germline CDR1 SGHDN, CDR2 FVKESK. Trimming took 5 bases from V and 0 from J, leaving 13 bases between them. Written as DNA, the CDR3 is TGTGCCAGCAGCTGGGCGGGGGCCCTGAACACTGAAGCTTTCTTT. It yields the protein CASSWAGALNTEAFF. The full variable domain, completed using reference TRBV14 and TRBJ1-1, is EAGVTQFPSHSVIEKGQTVTLRCDPISGHDNLYWYRRVMGKEIKFLLHFVKESKQDESGMPNNRFLAERTGGTYSTLKVQPAELEDSGVYFCASSWAGALNTEAFFGQGTRLTVV.